A single sample gave rise to the 24 T cell receptor beta chains below, sequenced in a study of blood T cell repertoires in COVID-19. The protocol was immunoSEQ multiplex PCR, while the TCRdb copy is restricted to in-frame clones and leaves out a portion. The sample has about 100,000 clones, approximately 91% seen once. Sequenced material: peripheral blood. The receptors shown here come from a human donor in a cohort sampled during active COVID-19.

The J gene is TRBJ2-3, the V gene TRBV7-2; 11 nucleotides align to TRBD2. Germline trimming cut 2 bases from V and 0 bases from J; bases unmatched to any gene: 4. Germline CDR1 reads SGHTA; CDR2 reads FQGNSA. This CDR3 has 17 amino acids. DNA of the CDR3: TGTGCCAGCAGCTTATCAACTAGCGGGGGCAGCACAGATACGCAGTATTTT. Translated: CASSLSTSGGSTDTQYF.

The chain carries TRBV7-9 and TRBJ1-4; 10 positions match TRBD1. Trimming at V came to 4 bases and at J to 8 bases, leaving 10 bases not matched to a gene. Per germline, CDR1 SEHNR and CDR2 FQNEAQ (reference sequence). This CDR3 is built from 16 residues. The CDR3 here is CASSSKGGQGFEKLFF. The CDR3 DNA reads TGTGCCAGCAGCTCGAAGGGGGGACAGGGGTTCGAAAAACTGTTTTTT.

The chain recombines TRBV7-2 with TRBJ2-7; 12 nucleotides agree with TRBD2. V gave up 4 bases and J gave up 7 bases; unmatched junction bases: 5. The CDR3 is 14 residues long. Germline CDR1 SGHTA, CDR2 FQGNSA. The CDR3 here is CASSSRLAGVEQYF. In DNA, the CDR3 is TGTGCCAGCAGCTCCCGACTAGCGGGGGTTGAGCAGTACTTC. Together with reference TRBV7-2 and TRBJ2-7, the CDR3 gives the full variable domain: GAGVSQSPSNKVTEKGKDVELRCDPISGHTALYWYRQSLGQGLEFLIYFQGNSAPDKSGLPSDRFSAERTGGSVSTLTIQRTQQEDSAVYLCASSSRLAGVEQYFGPGTRLTVT.

J is TRBJ2-1 and V is TRBV11-2; D remains ambiguous. The CDR3 is made up of 16 amino acids. Germline V CDR1 and CDR2: SGHAT, FQNNGV. Trimming took 3 bases from V and 7 from J, leaving 19 bases between them. The CDR3, as DNA: TGTGCCAGCAGCTTTCCAACGACTGGCCTCGATAATGAGCAGTTCTTC. It is translated as CASSFPTTGLDNEQFF.

This rearrangement joins TRBV5-4 to TRBJ2-3, with 10 bases lining up with TRBD2. The CDR3 has 15 amino acids. V shed 4 bases and J 2 bases; nucleotides not matched to a gene: 4. Germline V gives CDR1 SGHNT, CDR2 YYREEE (reference sequence). The CDR3 sequence is CASSRTSGLTDTQYF. The CDR3 nucleotides are TGTGCCAGCAGCCGGACTAGCGGTCTCACAGATACGCAGTATTTT.

This chain links TRBV18 with TRBJ2-2; 9 bases map to TRBD1. CDR1 and CDR2 (germline): KGHSH, LQKENI. This CDR3 is 15 amino acids long. With 2 bases clipped from V and 6 bases from J, the junction kept 4 bases outside the gene matches. CDR3 sequence reads: CASSPKQGAAGELFF. The CDR3 DNA reads TGTGCCAGCTCACCAAAACAGGGGGCGGCCGGGGAGCTGTTTTTT.

V usage is TRBV2 and J usage is TRBJ1-5; possibly TRBD1 for D (5 bases). CDR3 length: 13 residues. Germline V gene data show CDR1 as SNHLY and CDR2 as FYNNEI. V gave up 5 bases and J gave up 6 bases, with 11 bases separating them. DNA for the CDR3: TGTGCCAGCAGTTCCAGGGTACTTCAGCCCCAGCATTTT. Protein: CASSSRVLQPQHF.

This chain joins TRBV18 and TRBJ2-3; D might be TRBD1 (5 bases). The CDR3 extends over 13 amino acids. Germline V gene sequence: CDR1 KGHSH, CDR2 LQKENI. The ends were cut back, 5 bases at V and 1 base at J, with 7 bases in the middle. CDR3 DNA: TGTGCCAGCTCATTACAGGGCACAGATACGCAGTATTTT. It is translated as CASSLQGTDTQYF.

This rearrangement joins TRBV5-4 to TRBJ2-1; the match to TRBD1 covers 7 bases. V lost 0 bases to trimming and J lost 4 bases; unmatched junction nucleotides: 7. The CDR3 runs to 16 residues. The germline gives CDR1 SGHNT, CDR2 YYREEE (reference sequence). The CDR3 nucleotides are TGTGCCAGCAGCTTGGGGGGGACAGATGGGTACAATGAGCAGTTCTTC. Translation: CASSLGGTDGYNEQFF.

The count of this clone is one. The chain employs TRBV11-2 and TRBJ2-3; the D gene is possibly TRBD1 (6 bases). V was cut by 0 bases and J by 5 bases, with 12 bases left in between. CDR3 length: 15 residues. Germline V gene data show CDR1 as SGHAT and CDR2 as FQNNGV. CDR3: CASSLDMGAQDTQYF. The CDR3 nucleotides read TGTGCCAGCAGCTTAGATATGGGGGCGCAAGATACGCAGTATTTT.

In this sample, this clone turned up once. V and J are TRBV27 and TRBJ2-1; the D gene is possibly TRBD2 (7 bases). Trimming cost V 5 bases and J 7 bases, with 15 bases left between them. Germline CDR1 MNHEY, CDR2 SMNVEV (reference sequence). The CDR3 runs 14 residues. CDR3 sequence (DNA): TGTGCCAGCAGTCCCCTAGGGGGGGTAAATGAGCAGTTCTTC. Its protein is CASSPLGGVNEQFF.

The rearrangement joins TRBV9 to TRBJ1-2; TRBD1 might be the D (5 bases). Per the germline V gene, CDR1 is SGDLS and CDR2 is YYNGEE. The germline V and J ends were trimmed by 3 bases and 4 bases, with 10 bases remaining between them. The CDR3 has 13 residues. The CDR3 DNA sequence: TGTGCCAGCAGCGGGATCGGGGGCTATGGCTACACCTTC. Protein sequence: CASSGIGGYGYTF.

The count of this clone is one. The chain couples TRBV3-1 (or the pseudogene TRBV3-2) to TRBJ2-5, with D possibly TRBD2 on 5 matching bases. V lost 1 base to trimming and J lost 3 bases, with 12 bases between them. Per the germline V gene, CDR1 is LGHDT and CDR2 is YNNKEL (reference sequence). This CDR3 is 15 amino acids long. CDR3: CASSQGVLAKETQYF. CDR3 DNA sequence: TGTGCCAGCAGCCAAGGGGTCCTAGCAAAAGAGACCCAGTACTTC.

The CDR3 region has the DNA TGTGCCAGCAGTACACCGGGACAGGGATTAGATACGCAGTATTTT. Residues: CASSTPGQGLDTQYF. The chain uses TRBV28 and TRBJ2-3, with 9 bases matching TRBD1. Germline V CDR1 and CDR2: MDHEN, SYDVKM. The V gene end was trimmed by 5 bases and the J gene end by 5 bases; junction bases not matched to a gene: 8. The CDR3 covers 15 residues.

This clone turned up a few times. This chain uses TRBV5-1 with TRBJ1-2; a weak D match, TRBD1 (5 bases). The V and J ends lost 0 bases and 3 bases respectively, with 12 bases between them. Germline V lookup: CDR1 SGHRS, CDR2 YFSETQ. There are 15 residues in the CDR3. The CDR3 nucleotides are TGCGCCAGCAGCTTGGATCCAGGGAAGGACTATGGCTACACCTTC. As protein: CASSLDPGKDYGYTF.

This clone appeared once. The rearrangement joins TRBV5-6 to TRBJ1-2, with 7 bases aligning to TRBD1. V lost 0 bases to trimming and J lost 4 bases; unmatched junction nucleotides: 0. The CDR3 length is 13 residues. Germline V CDR1 and CDR2: SGHDT, YYEEEE. Written as DNA, the CDR3 is TGTGCCAGCAGCTTGGCAGGGGGCTATGGCTACACCTTC. Translation gives CASSLAGGYGYTF.

The V and J genes are TRBV7-3 and TRBJ2-5; D perhaps matches TRBD2 (6 bases). With 11 bases removed from V and 4 bases from J, the gap between germline ends came to 17 bases. The CDR3 is 13 amino acids. CDR1 and CDR2 from the germline V gene are SGHTA and FQGTGA. CDR3 protein: CASNGRHRETQYF. The CDR3, as DNA: TGTGCCTCTAACGGGAGACACCGAGAGACCCAGTACTTC.

V gene TRBV5-1 combines with J gene TRBJ2-3; 9 bases are a match to TRBD2. With 6 bases clipped from V and 2 bases from J, the junction kept 10 bases outside the gene matches. CDR3 length: 16 residues. The germline CDR1 and CDR2 sequences are SGHRS and YFSETQ. CDR3 sequence reads: CASTPRGGASTDTQYF. The CDR3 DNA is TGCGCCAGCACCCCGCGCGGGGGGGCGTCCACAGATACGCAGTATTTT.

J is TRBJ2-7 and V is TRBV9, with a tentative D call TRBD1 (5 bases). This CDR3 is 15 amino acids long. From germline, CDR1 is SGDLS and CDR2 YYNGEE. With 2 bases removed from V and 5 bases from J, the gap between germline ends came to 17 bases. The CDR3 region is CASSVTPSGRNEQYF. CDR3 DNA sequence: TGTGCCAGCAGCGTCACCCCGTCAGGGCGGAACGAGCAGTACTTC.

The V call is TRBV9, the J call TRBJ1-2; D may be TRBD1 (5 bases). Germline V gene sequence: CDR1 SGDLS, CDR2 YYNGEE. The V end was cut by 0 bases, the J end by 7 bases, with 10 bases between. This CDR3 has 13 amino acids. The CDR3 loop reads CASSVGQGSGYTF. The CDR3 DNA reads TGTGCCAGCAGCGTAGGTCAGGGTAGTGGCTACACCTTC.

This rearrangement joins TRBV4-2 to TRBJ1-4, with D perhaps matching TRBD1 (6 bases). Germline V gene sequence: CDR1 LGHNA, CDR2 YNFKEQ. Trimming took off 0 bases at V and 10 bases at J, with 21 bases between the two ends. This CDR3 comprises 17 residues. CDR3 region: CASSQDPGAARGGKLFF. The CDR3 nucleotides read TGTGCCAGCAGCCAAGATCCTGGGGCCGCGAGGGGGGGAAAACTGTTTTTT.

This clone occurred once. The rearrangement uses TRBV19 and TRBJ1-5; weak D call: TRBD1 (6 bases). This CDR3 spans 13 amino acids. V was shortened by 4 bases and J by 5 bases, with 9 bases between the two germline ends. CDR1 is LNHDA and CDR2 is SQIVND in the germline V gene (reference sequence). CDR3 nucleotide sequence: TGTGCCAGTAGTAGGGCAGGGGATCAGCCCCAGCATTTT. Encoded protein: CASSRAGDQPQHF.

This chain uses TRBV24-1 with TRBJ2-1; D not resolved. Between the trimmed V and J ends, which lost 9 bases and 10 bases, there was a span of 18 bases. The CDR3 has 13 residues. The germline V gene encodes CDR1 KGHDR and CDR2 SFDVKD. The CDR3 here is CATSPPSLEEQFF. In nucleotides, the CDR3 is TGTGCCACCTCCCCTCCCTCCCTAGAGGAGCAGTTCTTC.

The CDR3 is CASSGQGSQTTQYF. DNA for the CDR3: TGTGCCAGCAGTGGTCAGGGGAGCCAGACAACCCAGTACTTC. The genes are TRBV2 and TRBJ2-4; a weak D match, TRBD1 (6 bases). V was shortened by 4 bases and J by 13 bases, with 20 bases between the two germline ends. The CDR3 runs 14 residues. Per germline, CDR1 SNHLY and CDR2 FYNNEI. The complete variable domain, with remaining parts taken from reference TRBV2 and TRBJ2-4, reads EPEVTQTPSHQVTQMGQEVILRCVPISNHLYFYWYRQILGQKVEFLVSFYNNEISEKSEIFDDQFSVERPDGSNFTLKIRSTKLEDSAMYFCASSGQGSQTTQYFGAGTRLSVL.